This T cell receptor beta chain was identified during a study of cytomegalovirus exposure and HLA in healthy donors. Broader study findings: The study labeled more than 150 TCR beta chains cytomegalovirus-associated.

As regards this clone: What it binds is unknown.

The primer mix had 60 Vbeta and 13 Jbeta primers. Assay: immunoSEQ multiplex PCR; the TCRdb copy retains only in-frame clones and omits some. This table holds some 120,000 clones, about four fifths found once. V lost 4 bases, J lost 11 bases, and 11 bases lay in between. Germline V gives CDR1 SGHDN, CDR2 FVKESK. The CDR3 has 12 amino acids. J is TRBJ1-4 and V is TRBV14; D gene ambiguous. Sequencing input: PBMCs. This TCR was sampled from a woman in her 40s in good health and CMV-seronegative. CDR3 amino acids: CASSPHGLKLFF. CDR3 sequence (DNA): TGTGCCAGCAGCCCCCATGGACTCAAACTGTTTTTT.